Listed below are T cell receptor beta chains from one sample, sequenced in a study of identical twins. TCRdb re-analysed the 5' RACE reads in MiXCR, keeping a single row per CDR3 protein. The sample has 1.5 million to 2 million distinct CDR3 sequences, roughly a third seen once. Sequenced sample: cord blood. The source is a newborn girl in good health. Each CDR3 is given without its conserved first and last residue.

v_call cdr3_aa
TRBV4-2 ASSPWEGHGYT
TRBV11-2 ASSFTRSFNYGYT
TRBV6-6 ASIAASLAGYTDTQY
TRBV15 ATSREGSLTDTQY
TRBV5-1 ASSPGQGESPLH
TRBV20-1 SARDWTRGNTYEQY
TRBV29-1 SVWVRVTDTQY
TRBV12-3/TRBV12-4 ASILSRGAWYGYT
TRBV9 ASSPRDPYNEQF
TRBV4-1 ASSLTGTDVYGYT
TRBV20-1 SASRENTEAF
TRBV2 ASRQGFNTEAF
TRBV9 ASSAIPGQGQETQY
TRBV5-6 ASSFEVPTPKETNTEAF
TRBV6-1 ASRDLGLPISYEQY
TRBV27 ASSSGQGAYGYT
TRBV20-1 SARDPPTADQGDEQY
TRBV7-9 ASSPREGVVEY
TRBV6-6 ASTGSSAETQY
TRBV6-1 ASSDGAGGLYEQY
TRBV2 ASRAELTGWEKLF
TRBV11-2 ASSQTRLAGPGGELF
TRBV6-1 ASSTGSQGSGGNQPQH
TRBV6-6 ASKTSGVGTDTQY
TRBV5-1 ASSLTSVPEQF
TRBV7-2 ASSTRDRAKNIQY
TRBV4-2 ASSQGLAGFVGELF
TRBV14 ASSRPGGLANHRYQETQY
TRBV5-4 ASSPGQDKPPH
TRBV20-1 SARDAASPADTQY
TRBV4-2 ASSHPISGKNTDTQY
TRBV4-2 ASSQESVAKNIQY
TRBV9 ASSVEGRGITEAF
TRBV28 ATYRDYNSPLH
TRBV24-1 ATSERDWTDTQY
TRBV7-9 ASSLPDRLSNQPQH
TRBV5-1 ARLDSTDTQY
TRBV12-3/TRBV12-4 ASSLRGTLAWYEQF
TRBV5-1 ASSLVAGEGETQY
TRBV12-3/TRBV12-4 ASTLGRGNTEAF
TRBV28 ASSWDSNYEQY
TRBV12-3/TRBV12-4 ASSLRAESTDTQY
TRBV5-1 ASSLVGQTYNEQY
TRBV28 ASNLGGRGLSGYT